The text below deals with one TCR beta chain. Its antigen is unidentified. The data were obtained in a study of Tregs in tolerant kidney transplant recipients. Overall study results and limits: Few patients were studied, so findings need validation in larger groups. Biological reproducibility was not directly addressed in this study.

The germline V gene encodes CDR1 SGHVS and CDR2 FNYEAQ. The CDR3 runs 14 residues. V gave up 5 bases and J gave up 5 bases, with 15 bases separating them. Unstimulated regulatory T cells (CD4+CD25+CD127-), CD4+CD25- non-regulatory cells, CD4 and CD8 cells were FACS-sorted from thawed PBMCs. Clones were read by immunoSEQ multiplex PCR, and TCRdb kept only the in-frame ones, dropping some. The table lists under 100,000 clones, roughly nine tenths of them singletons, with roughly 4.3% in the top ten. The clonotype comes from a human donor in good health. The V and J genes are TRBV7-6 and TRBJ1-2; possible D gene TRBD1, 5 bases. Sequenced sample: CD8+ T cells from blood. The CDR3 here is CASSAGPSGYGYTF. In DNA form, the CDR3 reads TGTGCCAGCAGCGCTGGCCCATCAGGGTATGGCTACACCTTC.